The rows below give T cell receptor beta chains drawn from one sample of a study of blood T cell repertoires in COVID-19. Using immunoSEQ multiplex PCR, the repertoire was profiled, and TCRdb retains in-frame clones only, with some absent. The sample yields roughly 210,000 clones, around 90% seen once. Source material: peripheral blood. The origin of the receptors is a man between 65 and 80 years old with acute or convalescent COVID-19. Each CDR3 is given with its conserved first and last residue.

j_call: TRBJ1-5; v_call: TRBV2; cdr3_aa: CASLRDRATQPQHF
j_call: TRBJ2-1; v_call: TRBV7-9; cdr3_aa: CASSRAGLAGGNEQFF
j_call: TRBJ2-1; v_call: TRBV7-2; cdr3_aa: CASSYVDTGTEREPNEQFF
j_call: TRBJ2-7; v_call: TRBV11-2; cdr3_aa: CASSPGQGRGEQYF
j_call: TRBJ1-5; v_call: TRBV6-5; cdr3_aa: CASDQGYVNQPQHF
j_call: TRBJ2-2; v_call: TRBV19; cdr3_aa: CASTRGLVRTGELFF
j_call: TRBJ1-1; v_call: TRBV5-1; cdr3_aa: CASRLDQGNTEAFF
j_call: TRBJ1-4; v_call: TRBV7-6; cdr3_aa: CASSRWDRGNEKLFF
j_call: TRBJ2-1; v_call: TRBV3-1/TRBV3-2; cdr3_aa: CASSLAGFRNNEQFF
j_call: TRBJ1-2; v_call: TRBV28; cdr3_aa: CASSSREYGYTF
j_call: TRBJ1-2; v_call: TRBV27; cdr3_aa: CASSLVPGQGYGYTF
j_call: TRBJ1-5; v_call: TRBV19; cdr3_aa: CASSMDSINQPQHF
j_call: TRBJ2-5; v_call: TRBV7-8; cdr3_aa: CASSPSGVAGVETQYF
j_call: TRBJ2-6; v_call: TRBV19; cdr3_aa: CASKTGTGVSGANVLTF
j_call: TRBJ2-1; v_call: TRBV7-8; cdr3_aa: CASSLALAGVGEQFF